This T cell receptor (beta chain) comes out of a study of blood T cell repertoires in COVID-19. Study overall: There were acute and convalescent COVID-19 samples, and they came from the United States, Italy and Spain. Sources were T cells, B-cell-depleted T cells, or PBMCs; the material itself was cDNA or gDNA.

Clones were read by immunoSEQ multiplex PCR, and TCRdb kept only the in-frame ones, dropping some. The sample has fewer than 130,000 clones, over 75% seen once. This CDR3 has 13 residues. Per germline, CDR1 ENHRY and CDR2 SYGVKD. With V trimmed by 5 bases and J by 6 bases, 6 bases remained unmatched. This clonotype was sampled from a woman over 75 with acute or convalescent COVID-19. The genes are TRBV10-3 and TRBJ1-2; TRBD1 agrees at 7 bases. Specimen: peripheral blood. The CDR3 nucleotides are TGTGCCATCAGTAGAGGGGGCAGCGATGGCTACACCTTC. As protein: CAISRGGSDGYTF.